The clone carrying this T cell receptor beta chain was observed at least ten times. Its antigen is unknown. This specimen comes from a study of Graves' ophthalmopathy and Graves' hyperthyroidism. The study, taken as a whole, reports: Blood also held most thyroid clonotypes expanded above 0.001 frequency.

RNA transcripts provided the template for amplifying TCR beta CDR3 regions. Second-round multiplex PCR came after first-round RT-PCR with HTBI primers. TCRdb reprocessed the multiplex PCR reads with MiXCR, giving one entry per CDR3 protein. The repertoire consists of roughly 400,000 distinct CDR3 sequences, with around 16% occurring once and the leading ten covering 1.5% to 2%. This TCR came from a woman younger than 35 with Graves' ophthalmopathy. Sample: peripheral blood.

CDR3 nucleotides: TGTGCCAGCCTCCGGGGGACCTCCTACGAGCAGTACTTC. It translates to CASLRGTSYEQYF. This chain uses TRBV6-2 or TRBV6-3 with TRBJ2-7; maybe TRBD2 (6 bases). Trimming removed 8 bases from V and 0 bases from J, with 11 bases in between. The CDR3 covers 13 residues. Germline CDR1 MNHEY, CDR2 SVGEGT.